These 5 T cell receptor beta chains came from one sample sequenced in a study of blood T cell repertoires in COVID-19. Some clones are missing from TCRdb's copy, which holds only in-frame ones; the method was immunoSEQ multiplex PCR. The profile shows about 380,000 clones, 90% of them singletons. Source material: peripheral blood. The receptors were gathered from a man between 18 and 35 years old with active or convalescent COVID-19.

This chain uses TRBV7-2 with TRBJ1-2; 9 bases map to TRBD1. The length of the CDR3 is 15 residues. V lost 11 bases, J lost 2 bases, and 12 bases stayed unmatched. CDR1 and CDR2 from the germline V gene are SGHTA and FQGNSA. CDR3 loop: CALLGQGKHNYGYTF. CDR3 DNA: TGTGCCCTACTAGGACAGGGGAAACACAACTATGGCTACACCTTC.

The chain combines TRBV19 with TRBJ1-1, with D perhaps matching TRBD1 (5 bases). Deletions cut 5 bases from V and 1 base from J, with 17 bases between. From germline, CDR1 is LNHDA and CDR2 SQIVND (reference sequence). The length of the CDR3 is 16 residues. The CDR3 region is CASSPDNPLPNTEAFF. CDR3 in DNA: TGTGCCAGTAGTCCGGACAATCCCCTCCCGAACACTGAAGCTTTCTTT.

J is TRBJ1-2 and V is TRBV5-1; TRBD1 matches at 10 bases. The germline V gene has CDR1 SGHRS and CDR2 YFSETQ. V trimming: 8 bases; J trimming: 8 bases; junction bases outside the gene matches: 6. The CDR3 spans 12 residues. CDR3 DNA sequence: TGCGCCAGTAAGACAGGGGGCTTAGGCTACACCTTC. This encodes CASKTGGLGYTF.

This clone has only one observation. This chain joins TRBV19 and TRBJ1-5; 9 nucleotides line up with TRBD1. Germline values: CDR1 LNHDA, CDR2 SQIVND (reference sequence). V gave up 5 bases and J gave up 9 bases; unmatched junction bases: 5. The length of the CDR3 is 13 residues. CDR3 sequence: CASSEDRGRPQHF. CDR3 nucleotide sequence: TGTGCCAGTAGTGAGGACAGGGGCCGGCCCCAGCATTTT.

The V and J genes are TRBV4-2 and TRBJ2-1; TRBD1 agrees at 10 bases. The V gene's germline CDR1 is LGHNA and CDR2 YNFKEQ. J lost 7 bases, V lost 5 bases, and 8 bases had no gene match. The length of the CDR3 is 15 residues. The CDR3 loop reads CASSDRDRGRNEQFF. CDR3 sequence (DNA): TGTGCCAGCAGCGACCGGGACAGGGGTCGTAATGAGCAGTTCTTC.